Below, 21 T cell receptor beta chains from the same sample are listed, as sequenced in a study of cytomegalovirus exposure and HLA in healthy donors. Data came from immunoSEQ multiplex PCR; TCRdb stores just in-frame clones and leaves some out. The sample consists of 90,000 or so clones, around 96% of them appearing once. The material sequenced was PBMCs. Every receptor here comes from a man aged 18 to 29 in good health and CMV-seronegative.

The chain links TRBV5-6 to TRBJ2-1; 7 bases line up with TRBD1. CDR1 SGHDT and CDR2 YYEEEE come from the germline V gene. J lost 0 bases, V lost 4 bases, and 10 bases had no gene match. The CDR3 has 17 residues. The CDR3 DNA reads TGTGCCAGCAGCCATCACAGGGGAACCAGCTCCTACAATGAGCAGTTCTTC. Residues: CASSHHRGTSSYNEQFF.

The chain links TRBV18 to TRBJ2-3; D is possibly TRBD1 (5 bases). This CDR3 is built from 13 residues. Between the trimmed V and J ends, which lost 2 bases and 3 bases, there was a span of 6 bases. Per the germline V gene, CDR1 is KGHSH and CDR2 is LQKENI. CDR3 sequence: CASSPRGTDTQYF. The CDR3 coding sequence is TGTGCCAGCTCACCAAGGGGAACAGATACGCAGTATTTT.

The V call is TRBV6-9, the J call TRBJ2-1, with TRBD2 identical over 10 bases. V trimming: 11 bases; J trimming: 8 bases; junction bases outside the gene matches: 6. Germline CDR1 is MNHGY and CDR2 is SVAAGI. The CDR3 is 12 residues long. The CDR3 loop reads CAGAGGPDEQFF. DNA of the CDR3: TGTGCCGGAGCGGGAGGGCCCGATGAGCAGTTCTTC.

The rearrangement links TRBV2 to TRBJ1-3; D is unclear. Germline CDR1 reads SNHLY; CDR2 reads FYNNEI. V was trimmed by 6 bases and J by 4 bases, leaving 7 bases between them. The CDR3 loop spans 12 amino acids. The CDR3 spells CASRREGNTIYF. The CDR3 DNA sequence: TGTGCCAGCAGGAGGGAGGGAAACACCATATATTTT.

The J gene is TRBJ2-2, the V gene TRBV9; the match to TRBD2 covers 10 bases. With V trimmed by 3 bases and J by 4 bases, 18 bases remained unmatched. Germline CDR1 SGDLS, CDR2 YYNGEE. The CDR3 loop spans 20 amino acids. CDR3 coding DNA: TGTGCCAGCAGCGCCTCCCGCCTAGCGGGAGTTGGCGGTAGCACCGGGGAGCTGTTTTTT. This gives the protein CASSASRLAGVGGSTGELFF.

This rearrangement joins TRBV5-1 to TRBJ2-2; a weak D match, TRBD1 (6 bases). The V and J ends lost 0 bases and 5 bases respectively, with 26 bases between them. CDR1 and CDR2 (germline): SGHRS, YFSETQ. CDR3 size: 20 residues. The CDR3 DNA sequence: TGCGCCAGCAGCTTGGGACAGGTACGATCGCGAACAGTAATGACCGGGGAGCTGTTTTTT. Translated, it gives CASSLGQVRSRTVMTGELFF.

The sample holds a few counts of this clone. V is TRBV10-1 and J is TRBJ1-1, with TRBD1 as a possible D gene (5 bases). The CDR3 runs to 19 residues. CDR1 WNHNN and CDR2 SYGVQD come from the germline V gene (reference sequence). With 10 bases removed from V and 3 bases from J, the gap between germline ends came to 33 bases. Written as DNA, the CDR3 is TGCGCCATCCTAGTCTGTACAGGAATAAGGAACCTAATTCACACTGAAGCTTTCTTT. It encodes CAILVCTGIRNLIHTEAFF.

This chain uses TRBV18 with TRBJ1-2; no firm D call. V shed 3 bases and J shed 6 bases, with 14 bases lying between them. CDR1 and CDR2 from the germline V gene are KGHSH and LQKENI. The CDR3 covers 14 residues. The CDR3 DNA follows: TGTGCCAGCTCACCGTCACGGGGAGAGGATGGCTACACCTTC. It is translated as CASSPSRGEDGYTF.

V gene TRBV11-2 combines with J gene TRBJ1-1, with 8 bases identical to TRBD1. After removal of 5 bases from V and 0 bases from J, the junction contained 5 bases not matched to a gene. This CDR3 is 15 amino acids long. Germline-derived CDR1 and CDR2 are SGHAT and FQNNGV. The CDR3 nucleotides read TGTGCCAGCAGCCACCGACAGGGGATGAACACTGAAGCTTTCTTT. Its translation: CASSHRQGMNTEAFF.

Remarks on this clone: At one of its ends the junction is not consistent with the germline gene, which may arise from a read error. The chain's CDR3 is CASSQRPADRGSF. CDR3 nucleotides: TGTGCCAGCAGCCAAAGGCCCGCGGACAGGGGGTCCTTT. This sequence joins TRBV11-3 and TRBJ1-1; 10 bases line up with TRBD1. Germline lookup yields CDR1 SGHNT and CDR2 YENEEA. This CDR3 comprises 13 residues.

This chain connects TRBV6-5 to TRBJ1-1; no clear D. The V gene's germline CDR1 is MNHEY and CDR2 SVGAGI. Between the trimmed V and J ends, which lost 8 bases and 4 bases, there was a span of 8 bases. There are 11 residues in the CDR3. CDR3 in amino acids: CASQGSTEAFF. The CDR3 bases are TGTGCCAGCCAAGGGAGCACTGAAGCTTTCTTT.

CDR3 sequence reads: CASSQRSAGANTEAFF. CDR3 DNA: TGCGCCAGCAGCCAAAGGTCGGCAGGGGCTAACACTGAAGCTTTCTTT. V usage is TRBV4-1 and J usage is TRBJ1-1; D is perhaps TRBD1 (6 bases). The CDR3 loop spans 16 amino acids. Germline V CDR1 and CDR2: MGHRA, YSYEKL. Trimming removed 2 bases from V and 2 bases from J, with 15 bases in between.

The chain links TRBV7-2 to TRBJ1-5; D is ambiguous. The CDR3 has 13 residues. Trimming removed 5 bases at V and 5 bases at J, with 10 bases between. Germline values: CDR1 SGHTA, CDR2 FQGNSA. Here the CDR3 reads CASSARADQPQHF. CDR3 coding DNA: TGTGCCAGCAGCGCCCGCGCTGATCAGCCCCAGCATTTT.

The chain has TRBV15 and TRBJ1-1; 8 nucleotides agree with TRBD1. The CDR3 spans 15 residues. V gave up 3 bases and J gave up 5 bases; unmatched junction bases: 8. Germline CDR1 LNHNV, CDR2 YYDKDF (reference sequence). The CDR3 here is CATSRATGEGTEAFF. Here the CDR3 DNA reads TGTGCCACCAGCAGGGCGACAGGGGAAGGGACTGAAGCTTTCTTT.

The V gene is TRBV18, the J gene TRBJ2-1; 9 bases map to TRBD2. V shed 1 base, J shed 6 bases, and the junction held 7 bases outside the gene matches. The V gene's germline CDR1 is KGHSH and CDR2 LQKENI. This CDR3 region has 16 residues. The CDR3 coding sequence is TGTGCCAGCTCACCACTGGGGGGACTAGCATCCAATGAGCAGTTCTTC. This sequence encodes CASSPLGGLASNEQFF.

The gene calls are TRBV5-4 and TRBJ1-2; TRBD1 is a possible D gene (6 bases). Germline-derived CDR1 and CDR2 are SGHNT and YYREEE (reference sequence). The length of the CDR3 is 16 residues. Trimming left V 2 bases short and J 8 bases short, with 22 bases between. CDR3 in DNA: TGTGCCAGCAGCTTAGGGGGGGGGCCCTTTGCTGAGGGCTACACCTTC. Amino acid sequence: CASSLGGGPFAEGYTF.

The CDR3 loop is CASSTPDRALHGYTF. Written as DNA, the CDR3 is TGTGCCAGCAGTACCCCGGACAGGGCGCTCCATGGCTACACCTTC. The genes are TRBV6-5 and TRBJ1-2; TRBD1 aligns across 8 bases. Germline V gene lookup returns CDR1 MNHEY and CDR2 SVGAGI. Trimming cost V 5 bases and J 6 bases; bases outside gene matches: 11. The CDR3 totals 15 residues.

The V call is TRBV13, the J call TRBJ2-3, with D possibly being TRBD2 (6 bases). The germline V and J ends were trimmed by 3 bases and 1 base, with 11 bases remaining between them. The CDR3 loop spans 15 amino acids. The germline V gene has CDR1 PRHDT and CDR2 FYEKMQ (reference sequence). The CDR3 here is CASSFRGGGTDTQYF. Written as DNA, the CDR3 is TGTGCCAGCAGCTTCAGAGGAGGGGGCACAGATACGCAGTATTTT.

The rearrangement uses TRBV5-4 and TRBJ2-1; perhaps TRBD2 as D (6 bases). The CDR3 has 15 amino acids. Per germline, CDR1 SGHNT and CDR2 YYREEE (reference sequence). The V and J ends lost 0 bases and 6 bases respectively, with 13 bases between them. The chain's CDR3 is CASSLGGIGSNEQFF. In DNA form, the CDR3 reads TGTGCCAGCAGCTTGGGCGGGATAGGGTCCAATGAGCAGTTCTTC.

This sequence joins TRBV5-1 and TRBJ2-7; 8 bases fit TRBD1. V shed 5 bases and J 4 bases; nucleotides not matched to a gene: 8. The germline gives CDR1 SGHRS, CDR2 YFSETQ. The length of the CDR3 is 14 residues. The CDR3 loop reads CASSYGQGLYEQYF. As DNA, the CDR3 is TGCGCCAGCAGTTACGGACAGGGCTTATACGAGCAGTACTTC.

V is TRBV28 and J is TRBJ1-5, with no clear D. V shed 2 bases and J shed 9 bases, with 14 bases lying between them. The CDR3 consists of 14 residues. The germline V gene encodes CDR1 MDHEN and CDR2 SYDVKM. The CDR3 sequence is CASSLRGFFGPQHF. Here the CDR3 DNA reads TGTGCCAGCAGTTTACGAGGGTTTTTTGGGCCCCAGCATTTT.